This is a list of T cell receptor beta chains from one sample in a study of T-cell memory formation after mild COVID-19. Via MiXCR, TCRdb re-called the 5' RACE reads, giving one row per CDR3 protein. The sample records 150,000 to 200,000 distinct CDR3 sequences, around a tenth being singletons. The sequencing sample was made of PBMCs or a T cell subset sorted from them (not recorded which). All receptors come from a man between 18 and 35 years old who had mild COVID-19 (a few samples of this study predate the infection). Cell type and time point are not known. The CDR3 runs from the conserved cysteine through the conserved F or W. The D gene is left open where the match is weak. Size is omitted from some rows. Given values are once, few, many or a class for expanded clones.

clone_size: -; j_call: TRBJ1-5; d_call: TRBD1; v_call: TRBV24-1; cdr3_nt: TGTGCCACCAGTGATCGGACAGGGGACAAGAATCAGCCCCAGCATTTT; cdr3_aa: CATSDRTGDKNQPQHF
clone_size: few; j_call: TRBJ1-2; d_call: -; v_call: TRBV6-5; cdr3_nt: TGTGCCAGCAGTTCACGGTCCACCTTCTATGGCTACACCTTC; cdr3_aa: CASSSRSTFYGYTF
clone_size: -; j_call: TRBJ2-3; d_call: TRBD2; v_call: TRBV4-3; cdr3_nt: TGCGCCAGCAGCCAAGATCCACTAGCGGGGAGCACAGATACGCAGTATTTT; cdr3_aa: CASSQDPLAGSTDTQYF
clone_size: few; j_call: TRBJ2-2; d_call: TRBD2; v_call: TRBV5-4; cdr3_nt: TGTGCCAGCAGCTCGGGGGGTGAGAACACCGGGGAGCTGTTTTTT; cdr3_aa: CASSSGGENTGELFF
clone_size: few; j_call: TRBJ2-3; d_call: -; v_call: TRBV5-1; cdr3_nt: TGCGCCAGCAGTTATAAGGGCACAGATACGCAGTATTTT; cdr3_aa: CASSYKGTDTQYF
clone_size: few; j_call: TRBJ1-2; d_call: -; v_call: TRBV29-1; cdr3_nt: TGCAGCGCCCCCACTGTCTATGGCTACACCTTC; cdr3_aa: CSAPTVYGYTF
clone_size: few; j_call: TRBJ1-2; d_call: -; v_call: TRBV7-2; cdr3_nt: TGTGCCAGCAGCTTCCGGGGTTCCTATGGCTACACCTTC; cdr3_aa: CASSFRGSYGYTF
clone_size: -; j_call: TRBJ1-2; d_call: -; v_call: TRBV6-2/TRBV6-3; cdr3_nt: TGTGCCAGCAATACCCACTATGGCTACACCTTC; cdr3_aa: CASNTHYGYTF
clone_size: -; j_call: TRBJ2-1; d_call: -; v_call: TRBV5-1; cdr3_nt: TGCGCCAGCAGCTTGGGCCCCGGGGCGGCCAATGAGCAGTTCTTC; cdr3_aa: CASSLGPGAANEQFF
clone_size: -; j_call: TRBJ1-4; d_call: TRBD1; v_call: TRBV6-2/TRBV6-3; cdr3_nt: TGTGCCAGCAGTTACCGATGGACAGGGGGCAATGAAAAACTGTTTTTT; cdr3_aa: CASSYRWTGGNEKLFF
clone_size: many; j_call: TRBJ2-3; d_call: -; v_call: TRBV20-1; cdr3_nt: TGCAGTGCCTGGCTAAACACAGATACGCAGTATTTT; cdr3_aa: CSAWLNTDTQYF
clone_size: few; j_call: TRBJ2-3; d_call: TRBD1; v_call: TRBV29-1; cdr3_nt: TGCAGCGTTCAGGGGGTTAATCGGAGAAACACAGATACGCAGTATTTT; cdr3_aa: CSVQGVNRRNTDTQYF
clone_size: -; j_call: TRBJ2-2; d_call: -; v_call: TRBV7-3; cdr3_nt: TGTGCCAGCAGCCTTTTACGAAACACCGGGGAGCTGTTTTTT; cdr3_aa: CASSLLRNTGELFF
clone_size: few; j_call: TRBJ2-7; d_call: -; v_call: TRBV4-3; cdr3_nt: TGCGCCAGCAGCCAAGCCCTGCCGGCTTCCTACGAGCAGTACTTC; cdr3_aa: CASSQALPASYEQYF
clone_size: many; j_call: TRBJ2-5; d_call: -; v_call: TRBV5-6; cdr3_nt: TGTGCCAGCAGCTTGGCTATAGGGCCAGCGTACTTC; cdr3_aa: CASSLAIGPAYF
clone_size: few; j_call: TRBJ1-2; d_call: -; v_call: TRBV20-1; cdr3_nt: TGCAGTGCTAGACCGGGGGGGTACGGCTACACCTTC; cdr3_aa: CSARPGGYGYTF
clone_size: few; j_call: TRBJ1-2; d_call: -; v_call: TRBV6-5; cdr3_nt: TGTGCCAGCAGTTACTCGAGTAACGGGAACTATGGCTACACCTTC; cdr3_aa: CASSYSSNGNYGYTF
clone_size: -; j_call: TRBJ2-5; d_call: TRBD2; v_call: TRBV7-2; cdr3_nt: TGTGCCAGCAGCTCGCGACCGGGACTAGTGCGAGAAGAGACCCAGTACTTC; cdr3_aa: CASSSRPGLVREETQYF